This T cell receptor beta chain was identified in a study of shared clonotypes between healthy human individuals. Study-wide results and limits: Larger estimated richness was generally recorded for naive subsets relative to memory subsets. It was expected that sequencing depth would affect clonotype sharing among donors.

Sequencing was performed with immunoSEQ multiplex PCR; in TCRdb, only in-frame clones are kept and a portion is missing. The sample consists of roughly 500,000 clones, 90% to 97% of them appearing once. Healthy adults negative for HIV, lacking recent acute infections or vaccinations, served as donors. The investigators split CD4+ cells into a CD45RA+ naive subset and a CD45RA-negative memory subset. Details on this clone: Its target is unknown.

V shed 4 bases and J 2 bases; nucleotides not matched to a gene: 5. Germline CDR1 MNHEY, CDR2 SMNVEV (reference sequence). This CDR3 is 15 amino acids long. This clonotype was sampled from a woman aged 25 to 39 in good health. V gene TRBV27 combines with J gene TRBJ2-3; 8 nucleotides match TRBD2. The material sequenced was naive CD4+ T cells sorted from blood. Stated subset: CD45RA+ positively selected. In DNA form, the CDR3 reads TGTGCCAGCAGTTCCAGCGGGAGTCCCACAGATACGCAGTATTTT. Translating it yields CASSSSGSPTDTQYF.